What follows is one T cell receptor beta chain and its context. Antigen: not known. The entry originates in a study of T cell responses to AZD1222 COVID-19 vaccine. Study conclusions and caveats: Increases in Spike-specific TCR breadth and depth were seen after two AZD1222 doses. Per reports, nearly half of all spike-specific TCRs target regions that are unmutated in variants. Just a handful of AZD1222 recipients were seropositive at baseline. Spike as a whole was targeted by vaccine-associated CD4 TCRs, dominant at 160-218 and 743-854.

Method: immunoSEQ multiplex PCR; TCRdb's copy keeps in-frame clones and lacks some. There are some 180,000 clones in the sample; around 90% occur only once, and around 1.9% lies in the top ten. The source of this sequence is an adult who received the AZD1222 COVID-19 vaccine. The specimen was peripheral blood, collected 28 days after the second AZD1222 dose.

CDR3 sequence: CASSQVNTIYF. CDR3 nucleotides: TGTGCCAGCAGCCAAGTAAACACCATATATTTT. The chain joins TRBV3-1 (or the pseudogene TRBV3-2) to TRBJ1-3; D uncertain. The CDR3 runs to 11 residues. Trimming removed 1 base at V and 6 bases at J, with 1 base between. Germline-derived CDR1 and CDR2 are LGHDT and YNNKEL (reference sequence).